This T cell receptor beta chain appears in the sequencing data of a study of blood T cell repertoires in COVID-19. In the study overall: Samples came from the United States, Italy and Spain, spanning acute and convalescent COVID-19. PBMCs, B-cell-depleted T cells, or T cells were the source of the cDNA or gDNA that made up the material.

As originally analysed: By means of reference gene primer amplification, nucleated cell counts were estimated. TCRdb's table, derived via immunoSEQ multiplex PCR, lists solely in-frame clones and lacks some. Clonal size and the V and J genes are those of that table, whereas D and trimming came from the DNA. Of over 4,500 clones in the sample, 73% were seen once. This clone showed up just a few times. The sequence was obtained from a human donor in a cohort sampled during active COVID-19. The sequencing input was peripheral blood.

In DNA, the CDR3 is TGTGCCAGCAGCTTCACCGGGCCCCTCCACTTT. Its protein is CASSFTGPLHF. The genes are TRBV5-8 and TRBJ1-6; D not certain. The V gene lost 2 bases and the J gene lost 13 bases, with 7 bases spanning the gap. The CDR3 extends over 11 amino acids. Germline V gene data show CDR1 as SGHTS and CDR2 as YDEGEE.